This T cell receptor (beta chain) was profiled in a study of T cell clonality in common variable immunodeficiency. Regarding the study as a whole: Fewer TCRbeta clones were shared among CVID subjects than controls.

Turning to this clone: The antigen remains undetermined. Read coverage stops 3 residues before the CDR3 terminus; the germline J gene supplies the remainder.

Clones were read by immunoSEQ multiplex PCR, and TCRdb kept only the in-frame ones, dropping some. The data list about 42,000 clones, none observed once; 2.5% to 3% falls to the top ten. The CDR3 sequence is 14 residues long. The V end lost 5 bases, the J end lost 2 bases, and 12 bases lay between the germline ends. Per the germline V gene, CDR1 is SGHTA and CDR2 is FQGTGA. The sequenced sample was peripheral blood mononuclear cells. The receptor comes from a person aged 18 to 70 in good health. The V and J genes are TRBV7-3 and TRBJ1-1; TRBD1 might be the D (6 bases). The CDR3 DNA, read in part, is TGTGCCAGCAGCCGCGGGACACCTAACACTGAA. Its protein is CASSRGTPNTE. The complete CDR3 reads CASSRGTPNTEAFF.